The sequence of this T cell receptor (beta chain) was determined in a study of shared clonotypes between healthy human individuals. On the study more broadly: Donors, aged 18 to 49, were a couple of women and three men. Study-level findings and limits: Rarefaction gave evidence that sorted-subset sequencing remained incomplete despite large depth.

Regarding this clone: What it recognizes is unknown.

This table comes from immunoSEQ multiplex PCR, and its TCRdb copy is limited to in-frame clones, with some not included. The table shows about 1.5 million clones, with around 98% occurring only once. Per the germline V gene, CDR1 is MNHNS and CDR2 is SASEGT. Trimming took 7 bases from V and 2 from J, leaving 6 bases between them. This CDR3 region has 11 residues. The sequencing input was naive CD4+ T cells sorted from blood. Subset reported: CD45RA+ positively selected. The chain joins TRBV6-1 to TRBJ2-7; D not certain. The TCR was taken from a man younger than 40 in good health. The chain's CDR3 is CASKLTYEQYF. The CDR3, as DNA: TGTGCCAGCAAATTAACCTACGAGCAGTACTTC.